This T cell receptor (beta chain) stems from a study of beta chain features in type 1 diabetes. Study context: Across every sample, about 100 million sorted cells were examined in total. Study-level results: A greater similarity of naive, central memory and Treg TCRB repertoires was seen among patients than among healthy donors. Shorter TCRB CDR3s, moderately but significantly so, were found in Type 1 diabetes patients in all four CD4+ subsets.

Naive, central memory, regulatory and stem cell-like memory cells within the CD4+ compartment were sorted using CD45RO/CCR7/CD25/CD127/CD95/CD27. This CDR3 has 13 residues. Trimming took off 8 bases at V and 8 bases at J, with 18 bases between the two ends. Germline V gives CDR1 MNHNY, CDR2 SVGAGI (reference sequence). Expressed TCRB transcripts were sequenced because the entire RNA isolate underwent reverse transcription. Libraries were prepared by immunoSEQ multiplex PCR; TCRdb keeps only in-frame clonotypes and omits some of them. The table lists some 270,000 clones, about a tenth of them singletons, with 0.017% in the top ten. A few counts support this clone. The antigen remains unidentified.

Sequenced material: naive CD4+ T cells from blood. The chain combines TRBV6-6 with TRBJ1-2; D is perhaps TRBD1 (5 bases). The origin of this receptor is a young man with type 1 diabetes. DNA of the CDR3: TGTGCCAGCGGAACCCGGGGGATGAGAGGCTACACCTTC. Its translation: CASGTRGMRGYTF.